This TCR beta chain is from a study of blood T cell repertoires in COVID-19. As for the study in general: The United States, Italy and Spain provided the acute and convalescent COVID-19 samples. T cells, B-cell-depleted T cells, or PBMCs supplied cDNA or gDNA.

CDR1 is SNHLY, CDR2 FYNNEI, per germline. The CDR3 has 15 amino acids. V was clipped by 7 bases and J by 10 bases; unmatched bases: 11. The Seattle site enrolled patients during active infection and followed them longitudinally. In the original processing: Amplifying reference gene primers gave estimates of nucleated cell counts. The repertoire was sequenced with immunoSEQ multiplex PCR; TCRdb's copy has only in-frame clones and lacks some. V, J and clone size were drawn from that table, and D and trimming were deduced from the DNA. This sample has a few hundred thousand clones; about 90% occur once, and the top ten carry 2.1%.

The clonotype originates from a woman aged 55-70 years with COVID-19, enrolled during active disease. The V call is TRBV2, the J call TRBJ1-6; 9 bases align to TRBD1. Sample: peripheral blood. CDR3: CASIPDRGGSSPLHF. In DNA form, the CDR3 reads TGTGCCAGCATTCCGGACAGGGGAGGGTCATCACCCCTCCACTTT.